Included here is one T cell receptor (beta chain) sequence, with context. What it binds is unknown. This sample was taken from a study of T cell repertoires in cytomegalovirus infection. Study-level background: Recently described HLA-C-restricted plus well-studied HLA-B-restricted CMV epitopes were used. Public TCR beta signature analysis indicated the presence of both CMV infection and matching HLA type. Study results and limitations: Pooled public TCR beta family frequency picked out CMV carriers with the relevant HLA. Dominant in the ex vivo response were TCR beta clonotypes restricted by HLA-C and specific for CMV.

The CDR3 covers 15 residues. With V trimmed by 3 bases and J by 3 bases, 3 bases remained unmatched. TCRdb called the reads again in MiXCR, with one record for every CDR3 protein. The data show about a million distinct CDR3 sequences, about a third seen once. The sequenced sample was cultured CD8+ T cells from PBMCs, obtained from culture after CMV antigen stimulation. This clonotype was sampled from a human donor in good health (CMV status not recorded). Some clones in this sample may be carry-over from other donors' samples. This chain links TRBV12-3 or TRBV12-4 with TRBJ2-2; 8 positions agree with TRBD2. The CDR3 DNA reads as TGTGCCAGCAGTTTGGGCGGGGGGTACACCGGGGAGCTGTTTTTT. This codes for CASSLGGGYTGELFF.